This T cell receptor beta chain is drawn from a study of CD8+ T cells in alopecia areata. Across the whole study: Female C3H/HeJ mice aged 7-10 weeks were given skin from C3H/HeJ graft donors, roughly 6-13 months old, that had spontaneous alopecia.

Germline CDR1 is FNHDT and CDR2 is SITEND (reference sequence). This CDR3 comprises 13 residues. Between the trimmed V and J ends, which lost 2 bases and 4 bases, there was a span of 9 bases. Study-level results: Elevated clonality characterized lesional scalp relative to normal scalp, particularly in alopecia totalis/universalis. Compared with mice, patients displayed less clear TCR sharing, possibly for HLA-related reasons. Scalp samples also yield sequences of resident alphabeta T cells from normal skin.

Worth noting for this clone: The antigen remains undetermined. The genes are named according to mouse. From the germline J gene comes the end of the CDR3, since the read stops 4 residues before it.

Cells that came from pooled cutaneous lymph nodes were sorted using CD4, CD8alpha, NKG2D, NKG2ACE and other markers. Reverse transcribed after extraction, RNA yielded cDNA as the sequencing template. Some clones are missing from TCRdb's copy, which holds only in-frame ones; the method was immunoSEQ multiplex PCR. The record shows about 300,000 clones for this sample, with no singletons present. The chain links TRBV19 to TRBJ1-1; D perhaps matches TRBD1 (6 bases). This receptor was identified in a C3H/HeJ mouse with alopecia areata. The strain is characterized by the MHC haplotype H2-k. What was sequenced was CD4+ T cells sorted from a lymph node. Partial CDR3 DNA: TGTGCCAGCAGTATCCAGGGGTCCACA. It specifies CASSIQGST. The CDR3, in full, reads CASSIQGSTEVFF.